The rows below give T cell receptor beta chains drawn from one sample of a study of blood T cell repertoires in COVID-19. Measured with immunoSEQ multiplex PCR; TCRdb has only the in-frame clones, and not every one. Of roughly 100,000 clones listed, roughly nine tenths are singletons. The sample consisted of peripheral blood. These receptors all come from a human donor in a cohort sampled during active COVID-19. Each CDR3 is given with its conserved first and last residue. A D gene is named only where the DNA matches it firmly.

-,TRBJ2-5,TRBV5-6,TGTGCCAGCAGCTTGGAATGGGGGCTGGAGACCCAGTACTTC,CASSLEWGLETQYF
-,TRBJ2-2,TRBV27,TGTGCCAGCAGTTTATGGCAGGGTCCCGGGGAGCTGTTTTTT,CASSLWQGPGELFF
TRBD1,TRBJ2-4,TRBV3-1/TRBV3-2,TGTGCCAGCAGCCAAGCCCTGAGGACAGGGGAGTCCAAAAACATTCAGTACTTC,CASSQALRTGESKNIQYF
TRBD2,TRBJ2-3,TRBV27,TGTGCCAGCAGTTTATCGGCGGGGGTATACACAGATACGCAGTATTTT,CASSLSAGVYTDTQYF
-,TRBJ2-3,TRBV5-1,TGCGCCAGCAGCTTGGGAGGACAGCCTAGCACAGATACGCAGTATTTT,CASSLGGQPSTDTQYF
-,TRBJ2-7,TRBV3-1/TRBV3-2,TGTGCCAGCAGCCCCACCCCCGGGTTGCGAGGCTACGAGCAGTACTTC,CASSPTPGLRGYEQYF
-,TRBJ1-5,TRBV19,TGTGCCAGTAGCCCACCTGGAGGTTTCAATCAGCCCCAGCATTTT,CASSPPGGFNQPQHF
-,TRBJ2-1,TRBV7-8,TGTGCCAGCAGCTTATACCAGGGTCCCTACAATGAGCAGTTCTTC,CASSLYQGPYNEQFF
TRBD1,TRBJ2-7,TRBV5-1,TGCGCCAGCAGCCCGCGACCGGGACAGGGGACCTACGAGCAGTACTTC,CASSPRPGQGTYEQYF
TRBD1,TRBJ1-4,TRBV2,TGTGCCAGCAGTCGGGACAGGAGTAATGAAAAACTGTTTTTT,CASSRDRSNEKLFF
TRBD1,TRBJ2-1,TRBV9,TGTGCCAGCAGCGTAGGAGGGACAGAGTCCTACAATGAGCAGTTCTTC,CASSVGGTESYNEQFF
TRBD2,TRBJ2-7,TRBV11-2,TGTGCCAGCAGCTTCAGCGGGAGCCACGAGCAGTACTTC,CASSFSGSHEQYF
TRBD2,TRBJ2-3,TRBV28,TGTGCCAGCAGCGTTTCGGGAGGGCTTGCGCAGTATTTT,CASSVSGGLAQYF
-,TRBJ1-2,TRBV5-1,TGCGCCAGCAGCTTGGGGGGGACTTCGGGCGGCTACACCTTC,CASSLGGTSGGYTF
-,TRBJ1-2,TRBV3-1/TRBV3-2,TGTGCCAGCAGCCAAGACGTCTCTACGAACTATGGCTACACCTTC,CASSQDVSTNYGYTF
-,TRBJ2-7,TRBV4-1,TGCGCCAGCAGCCAAGAAGGAGGGGGGACTACCACCGAGCAGTACTTC,CASSQEGGGTTTEQYF
-,TRBJ2-2,TRBV11-2,TGTGCCAGCAGCTTAGAAGTCGGGGGGCTGACCGGGGAGCTGTTTTTT,CASSLEVGGLTGELFF
-,TRBJ1-1,TRBV27,TGTGCCAGCAGTTTATCCGCCAGGTTGAACACTGAAGCTTTCTTT,CASSLSARLNTEAFF
-,TRBJ2-1,TRBV7-3,TGTGCCAGCAGCCCCGAGGGCCACAATGAGCAGTTCTTC,CASSPEGHNEQFF
-,TRBJ1-3,TRBV5-1,TGCGCCAGCAGCTTTCAGACAGGCCGGAGCTCTGGAAACACCATATATTTT,CASSFQTGRSSGNTIYF
TRBD1,TRBJ2-5,TRBV27,TGTGCCAGCAGTTTATTTGGGACAGCTCAAGAGACCCAGTACTTC,CASSLFGTAQETQYF
-,TRBJ1-3,TRBV11-3,TGTGCCAGCAGCCCGTCCCCCGGAGATGGAAACACCATATATTTT,CASSPSPGDGNTIYF